This entry lists 14 T cell receptor beta chains sequenced from one sample in a study of blood T cell repertoires in COVID-19. Clones were read by immunoSEQ multiplex PCR, and TCRdb kept only the in-frame ones, dropping some. The sample lists some 120,000 clones, 70% to 85% seen once, with 9% to 15% in the top ten. Specimen: peripheral blood. These receptors were taken from a woman aged 60-70 years with acute or convalescent COVID-19.

This clone was counted once. This chain uses TRBV19 with TRBJ1-1, with D unresolved. The V end was cut by 4 bases, the J end by 1 base, with 7 bases between. The CDR3 contains 13 residues. Germline V gene sequence: CDR1 LNHDA, CDR2 SQIVND (reference sequence). The CDR3 loop is CASSKTGNTEAFF. CDR3 bases: TGTGCCAGTAGTAAAACGGGGAACACTGAAGCTTTCTTT.

The CDR3 protein is CASSLGQRMSEAFF. CDR3 DNA: TGTGCCAGCAGCTTGGGACAGAGAATGTCTGAAGCTTTCTTT. The J gene is TRBJ1-1, the V gene TRBV5-5; D is possibly TRBD1 (5 bases). Trimming cost V 0 bases and J 6 bases, with 12 bases left between them. This CDR3 spans 14 amino acids. Germline loops: CDR1 SGHKS, CDR2 YYEKEE (reference sequence).

The rearrangement joins TRBV6-5 to TRBJ2-7; D is uncertain. Germline CDR1 is MNHEY and CDR2 is SVGAGI. V was trimmed by 0 bases and J by 6 bases, leaving 6 bases between them. The CDR3 length is 12 residues. The CDR3, as DNA: TGTGCCAGCAGTTACTCGAGAGGCGAGCAGTACTTC. Translating it yields CASSYSRGEQYF.

CDR3 in amino acids: CASSLRLAGGMGEQYF. The CDR3 DNA is TGTGCCAGCAGCTTAAGACTAGCGGGGGGCATGGGAGAGCAGTACTTC. The gene calls are TRBV11-2 and TRBJ2-7, with 13 bases matching TRBD2. CDR3 length: 16 residues. In germline, CDR1 is SGHAT, CDR2 FQNNGV. Unmatched junction bases numbered 8, after V lost 2 bases and J lost 7 bases. The full variable domain, rest sourced from reference TRBV11-2 and TRBJ2-7, is EAGVAQSPRYKIIEKRQSVAFWCNPISGHATLYWYQQILGQGPKLLIQFQNNGVVDDSQLPKDRFSAERLKGVDSTLKIQPAKLEDSAVYLCASSLRLAGGMGEQYFGPGTRLTVT.

The gene calls are TRBV11-1 and TRBJ1-1; the match to TRBD1 covers 8 bases. Per germline, CDR1 SGHAT and CDR2 FQDESV (reference sequence). The CDR3 totals 15 residues. J was trimmed by 4 bases and V by 5 bases; bases with no gene match: 9. CDR3 sequence (DNA): TGTGCCAGCAGCCGCGGCAGGGGGCTAAGCACTGAAGCTTTCTTT. Its translation: CASSRGRGLSTEAFF.

The chain has TRBV30 and TRBJ1-6; D unclear. V lost 0 bases and J 0 bases, leaving 6 bases between the germline ends. The CDR3 sequence is 15 residues long. Germline V gene data show CDR1 as GTSNPN and CDR2 as SVGIG (reference sequence). The CDR3 spells CAWSVLSSYNSPLHF. The CDR3 nucleotides are TGTGCCTGGAGTGTACTGAGCTCCTATAATTCACCCCTCCACTTT.

The V and J genes are TRBV7-2 and TRBJ2-1; no reliable D call. Germline V gives CDR1 SGHTA, CDR2 FQGNSA. Trimming took off 5 bases at V and 4 bases at J, with 9 bases between the two ends. The CDR3 consists of 13 residues. In nucleotides, the CDR3 is TGTGCCAGCAGCAACAGAGATTACAATGAGCAGTTCTTC. Its translation: CASSNRDYNEQFF.

CDR3 DNA: TGTGCCAGCAGTAATAATCACCAAGAGACCCAGTACTTC. It specifies CASSNNHQETQYF. V is TRBV6-5 and J is TRBJ2-5, with no clear D. The CDR3 runs to 13 residues. V gave up 5 bases and J gave up 0 bases, with 7 bases separating them. Germline CDR1 MNHEY, CDR2 SVGAGI.

The gene calls are TRBV6-5 and TRBJ2-7, with D unresolved. This CDR3 has 13 amino acids. Trimming cost V 8 bases and J 0 bases, with 11 bases left between them. The germline V gene has CDR1 MNHEY and CDR2 SVGAGI. The CDR3 is CASLLWSSYEQYF. CDR3 sequence (DNA): TGTGCCAGCCTATTATGGTCCTCCTACGAGCAGTACTTC.

The V call is TRBV5-5, the J call TRBJ1-5; 7 nucleotides line up with TRBD1. Trimming at V came to 1 base and at J to 0 bases, leaving 4 bases not matched to a gene. The V gene's germline CDR1 is SGHKS and CDR2 YYEKEE (reference sequence). There are 16 residues in the CDR3. The CDR3: CASSLQGQLSNQPQHF. CDR3 nucleotides: TGTGCCAGCAGCTTGCAGGGACAGCTTAGCAATCAGCCCCAGCATTTT.

The chain joins TRBV2 to TRBJ2-1; tentatively, D is TRBD2 (6 bases). The V end was cut by 6 bases, the J end by 5 bases, with 14 bases between. The germline V gene has CDR1 SNHLY and CDR2 FYNNEI. CDR3 length equals 14 residues. The CDR3 DNA follows: TGTGCCAGCAGGGGGGACGGGGGTAACAATGAGCAGTTCTTC. This translates into CASRGDGGNNEQFF.

This clone showed up just a few times. This chain uses TRBV19 with TRBJ1-2; D may be TRBD1 (6 bases). From germline, CDR1 is LNHDA and CDR2 SQIVND (reference sequence). The CDR3 sequence is 15 residues long. Trimming removed 5 bases from V and 6 bases from J, with 19 bases in between. CDR3 sequence reads: CASSSRTVSADGYTF. The CDR3 bases are TGTGCCAGTAGTTCACGGACAGTGTCAGCGGATGGCTACACCTTC.

This chain connects TRBV7-2 to TRBJ1-2; D is undetermined. Trimming shortened V by 5 bases and J by 3 bases, and 13 bases separated the two germline ends. CDR3 length: 14 amino acids. Germline CDR1 SGHTA, CDR2 FQGNSA. CDR3 nucleotides: TGTGCCAGCAGCCCCGGAAGGGAGCACTATGGCTACACCTTC. Protein sequence: CASSPGREHYGYTF.

The gene calls are TRBV3-1 (or the pseudogene TRBV3-2) and TRBJ1-2; possibly TRBD1 for D (6 bases). Trimming removed 5 bases at V and 4 bases at J, with 23 bases between. The CDR3 sequence is 17 residues long. The germline V gene encodes CDR1 LGHDT and CDR2 YNNKEL (reference sequence). CDR3 region: CASSDPGVGGWGYGYTF. CDR3 DNA sequence: TGTGCCAGCAGCGATCCAGGGGTAGGCGGATGGGGCTATGGCTACACCTTC.